These 19 T cell receptor beta chains were all obtained from the same sample, sequenced in a study of blood T cell repertoires in COVID-19. Libraries were prepared by immunoSEQ multiplex PCR; TCRdb keeps only in-frame clonotypes and omits some of them. The data show 65,000 to 80,000 clones, approximately 84% seen once. The sequenced sample was peripheral blood. These receptor sequences come from a human donor in a cohort sampled during active COVID-19.

This sequence joins TRBV5-6 and TRBJ2-3; 8 bases align to TRBD2. This CDR3 spans 16 amino acids. V lost 4 bases, J lost 5 bases, and 12 bases stayed unmatched. Germline CDR1 and CDR2: SGHDT and YYEEEE. This CDR3 is CASSLGSGRALDTQYF. For the CDR3, the DNA is TGTGCCAGCAGCCTGGGGTCCGGGAGGGCCTTAGATACGCAGTATTTT.

The chain links TRBV5-1 to TRBJ2-1, with D unresolved. V was shortened by 0 bases and J by 5 bases, with 9 bases between the two germline ends. This CDR3 has 14 amino acids. The germline gives CDR1 SGHRS, CDR2 YFSETQ. CDR3 protein: CASSLGQNHNEQFF. Written as DNA, the CDR3 is TGCGCCAGCAGCTTGGGCCAGAACCACAATGAGCAGTTCTTC.

This clone is a singleton in its sample. The chain links TRBV5-1 to TRBJ2-2, with TRBD1 matching over 7 bases. Germline V gives CDR1 SGHRS, CDR2 YFSETQ. The CDR3 extends over 15 amino acids. V was pared by 4 bases and J by 4 bases, with 7 bases of the junction left unmatched. CDR3 sequence: CASSPRDSITGELFF. Here the CDR3 DNA reads TGCGCCAGCAGCCCCCGGGACAGTATCACCGGGGAGCTGTTTTTT.

V gene TRBV7-2 combines with J gene TRBJ2-7; weak D call: TRBD2 (7 bases). V was trimmed by 5 bases and J by 6 bases, leaving 14 bases between them. Germline loops: CDR1 SGHTA, CDR2 FQGNSA. The length of the CDR3 is 13 residues. CDR3 in DNA: TGTGCCAGCAGCCAAGGGGGGGACGCCGAGCAGTACTTC. Protein: CASSQGGDAEQYF. The full variable domain, in which reference TRBV7-2 and TRBJ2-7 provide the parts outside the CDR3, is GAGVSQSPSNKVTEKGKDVELRCDPISGHTALYWYRQSLGQGLEFLIYFQGNSAPDKSGLPSDRFSAERTGGSVSTLTIQRTQQEDSAVYLCASSQGGDAEQYFGPGTRLTVT.

The gene calls are TRBV11-3 and TRBJ1-1; D remains unclear. The germline V and J ends were trimmed by 5 bases and 0 bases, with 19 bases remaining between them. The germline CDR1 and CDR2 sequences are SGHNT and YENEEA. This CDR3 is built from 17 residues. CDR3 residues: CASSPSSIFGMNTEAFF. CDR3 nucleotides: TGTGCCAGCAGCCCTAGCAGTATCTTCGGAATGAACACTGAAGCTTTCTTT.

The chain recombines TRBV2 with TRBJ2-3; tentative D call: TRBD2 (5 bases). The CDR3 is 14 amino acids. Germline loops: CDR1 SNHLY, CDR2 FYNNEI. Between the trimmed V and J ends, which lost 8 bases and 0 bases, there was a span of 12 bases. CDR3: CASQLVGSTDTQYF. Written as DNA, the CDR3 is TGTGCCAGCCAACTAGTGGGTAGCACAGATACGCAGTATTTT.

J is TRBJ1-1 and V is TRBV23-1, with no clear D. TRBV23-1 is treated as an ORF (open reading frame) with a function not yet certain. The V and J ends lost 6 bases and 1 base respectively, with 12 bases between them. The CDR3 spans 14 residues. DNA of the CDR3: TGCGCCAGCAGCTACCGTTGGGCGAACACTGAAGCTTTCTTT. Translated: CASSYRWANTEAFF.

The chain has TRBV7-3 and TRBJ1-1; D uncertain. V was shortened by 2 bases and J by 4 bases, with 8 bases between the two germline ends. CDR1 is SGHTA and CDR2 is FQGTGA in the germline V gene. The CDR3 runs 13 residues. Here the CDR3 DNA reads TGTGCCAGCAGCTTAGGAGTGGGCACTGAAGCTTTCTTT. Protein product: CASSLGVGTEAFF. The full variable domain, with the rest looked up from reference TRBV7-3 and TRBJ1-1, is GAGVSQTPSNKVTEKGKYVELRCDPISGHTALYWYRQSLGQGPEFLIYFQGTGAADDSGLPNDRFFAVRPEGSVSTLKIQRTERGDSAVYLCASSLGVGTEAFFGQGTRLTVV.

The chain is built from TRBV12-3 or TRBV12-4 and TRBJ1-6; a weak D match, TRBD1 (5 bases). Trimming left V 6 bases short and J 8 bases short, with 11 bases between. CDR3 size: 13 residues. The CDR3 DNA follows: TGTGCCAGCAGCCTTGGGGGGTATTCACCCCTCCACTTT. Translating it yields CASSLGGYSPLHF.

A single count supports this clone. Here the CDR3 DNA reads TGTGCCAGCAGCCCACTTAGCGGGAGGTCCCCCTACGAGCAGTACTTC. Encoded protein: CASSPLSGRSPYEQYF. This sequence joins TRBV9 and TRBJ2-7; 10 bases map to TRBD2. The CDR3 totals 16 residues. Trimming at V came to 4 bases and at J to 2 bases, leaving 9 bases not matched to a gene. Per germline, CDR1 SGDLS and CDR2 YYNGEE.

This sequence joins TRBV5-1 and TRBJ2-3, with D perhaps TRBD1 (5 bases). The ends were cut back, 7 bases at V and 2 bases at J, with 14 bases in the middle. The CDR3 is 14 amino acids. The germline gives CDR1 SGHRS, CDR2 YFSETQ. In nucleotides, the CDR3 is TGCGCCAGCTTTAAGGGGCAGAACACAGATACGCAGTATTTT. It yields the protein CASFKGQNTDTQYF. Variable domain in full (rest from reference TRBV5-1 and TRBJ2-3): KAGVTQTPRYLIKTRGQQVTLSCSPISGHRSVSWYQQTPGQGLQFLFEYFSETQRNKGNFPGRFSGRQFSNSRSEMNVSTLELGDSALYLCASFKGQNTDTQYFGPGTRLTVL.

The chain combines TRBV18 with TRBJ1-6; a weak D match, TRBD1 (5 bases). With 4 bases removed from V and 9 bases from J, the gap between germline ends came to 10 bases. The CDR3 has 13 residues. Germline V gives CDR1 KGHSH, CDR2 LQKENI. In DNA form, the CDR3 reads TGTGCCAGCTCACTAGGACAAGTTTCACCCCTCCACTTT. Its protein product is CASSLGQVSPLHF.

The rearrangement joins TRBV27 to TRBJ2-5, with D maybe TRBD2 (6 bases). This CDR3 has 14 amino acids. Per the germline V gene, CDR1 is MNHEY and CDR2 is SMNVEV (reference sequence). Trimming cost V 0 bases and J 5 bases, with 10 bases left between them. CDR3 protein: CASSLSGGVETQYF. CDR3 in DNA: TGTGCCAGCAGTTTATCGGGCGGGGTGGAGACCCAGTACTTC.

The rearrangement joins TRBV15 to TRBJ1-3; D possibly corresponds to TRBD1 (5 bases). Trimming left V 0 bases short and J 2 bases short, with 14 bases between. CDR3 length: 17 amino acids. In germline, CDR1 is LNHNV, CDR2 YYDKDF (reference sequence). The CDR3 sequence: CATSRELATAAGNTIYF. The CDR3 region has the DNA TGTGCCACCAGCAGAGAACTGGCGACAGCAGCTGGAAACACCATATATTTT.

The chain is built from TRBV9 and TRBJ2-3; 8 positions match TRBD2. Germline V gene sequence: CDR1 SGDLS, CDR2 YYNGEE. The CDR3 spans 15 residues. V lost 0 bases to trimming and J lost 6 bases; unmatched junction nucleotides: 6. This CDR3 reads CASSVAGASGDTQYF. CDR3 coding DNA: TGTGCCAGCAGCGTAGCTGGGGCTAGCGGGGATACGCAGTATTTT.

The CDR3 sequence is CASSFLAGGNTDTQYF. CDR3 DNA sequence: TGTGCCAGCAGTTTCCTAGCGGGGGGTAACACAGATACGCAGTATTTT. The chain recombines TRBV27 with TRBJ2-3; TRBD2 matches 11 bases. V was clipped by 3 bases and J by 2 bases; unmatched bases: 4. The CDR3 totals 16 residues. The germline V gene has CDR1 MNHEY and CDR2 SMNVEV (reference sequence).

The V call is TRBV29-1, the J call TRBJ2-7, with a weak D call TRBD1 (5 bases). In germline, CDR1 is SQVTM, CDR2 ANQGSEA. With 3 bases removed from V and 2 bases from J, the gap between germline ends came to 11 bases. The CDR3 loop spans 13 amino acids. The CDR3: CSVENRNTYEQYF. In nucleotides, the CDR3 is TGCAGCGTTGAGAACAGGAATACCTACGAGCAGTACTTC.

This clone was counted once. The chain uses TRBV2 and TRBJ1-5, with D perhaps matching TRBD1 (5 bases). Trimming left V 6 bases short and J 6 bases short, with 21 bases between. The CDR3 contains 16 residues. Germline CDR1 and CDR2: SNHLY and FYNNEI. CDR3 residues: CASRAGPPGVGQPQHF. CDR3 DNA: TGTGCCAGCAGGGCGGGACCTCCGGGGGTGGGTCAGCCCCAGCATTTT.

This clone was seen more than once but under ten times. As DNA, the CDR3 is TGTGCCAGCAGTGAGATCTGGCAGGGACTTAGGGAGCAGTACTTC. Translation: CASSEIWQGLREQYF. The chain has TRBV6-1 and TRBJ2-7; a possible D gene is TRBD2 (6 bases). V lost 3 bases and J lost 7, with 19 bases in between. This CDR3 is 15 amino acids long. Germline V gene sequence: CDR1 MNHNS, CDR2 SASEGT.